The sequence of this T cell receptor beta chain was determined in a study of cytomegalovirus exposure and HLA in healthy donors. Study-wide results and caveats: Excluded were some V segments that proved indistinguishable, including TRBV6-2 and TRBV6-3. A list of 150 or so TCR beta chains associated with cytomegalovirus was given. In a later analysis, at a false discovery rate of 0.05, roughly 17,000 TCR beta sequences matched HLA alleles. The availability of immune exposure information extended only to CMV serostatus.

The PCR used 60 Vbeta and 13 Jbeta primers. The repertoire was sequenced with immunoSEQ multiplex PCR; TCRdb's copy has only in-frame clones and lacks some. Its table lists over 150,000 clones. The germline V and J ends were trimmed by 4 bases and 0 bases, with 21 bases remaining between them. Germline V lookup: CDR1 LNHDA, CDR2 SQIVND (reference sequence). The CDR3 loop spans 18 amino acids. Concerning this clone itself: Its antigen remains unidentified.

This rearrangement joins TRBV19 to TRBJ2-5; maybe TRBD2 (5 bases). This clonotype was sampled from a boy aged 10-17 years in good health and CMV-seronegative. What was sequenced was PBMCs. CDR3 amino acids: CASSRGPGGGGYQETQYF. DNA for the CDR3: TGTGCCAGTAGTAGAGGGCCCGGTGGCGGTGGATACCAAGAGACCCAGTACTTC.